This T cell receptor (beta chain) was recovered during a study of cytomegalovirus exposure and HLA in healthy donors. General study results and limits: It has been reported that TCR beta sequences accurately predicted the HLA-A and HLA-B alleles of most subjects. A later analysis by the authors found several of the most significant clusters apparently linked to common viral pathogens. An observed cluster of highly shared sequence variants was recorded as a likely sequencing artifact. Earlier results showed most TCR beta V segments being productive about 87% or about 30% of the time.

The CDR3 loop spans 14 amino acids. Germline values: CDR1 MNHNS, CDR2 SASEGT. The J segment lost 6 bases and the V segment lost 11 bases, leaving 14 bases of the junction unmatched. This clone was seen only a few times. Its antigen is unidentified. PCR used 60 Vbeta primers and 13 Jbeta primers. This table comes from immunoSEQ multiplex PCR, and its TCRdb copy is limited to in-frame clones, with some not included. The table has 30,000 to 45,000 clones, approximately 82% seen once. The sequencing input was PBMCs. The receptor comes from a woman aged 18-29 years in good health and CMV-seronegative. The V and J genes are TRBV6-1 and TRBJ2-7; 9 positions agree with TRBD2. Here the CDR3 DNA reads TGTGCCCCGGGGAGGGCGGGAGGGGACTGCGAGCAGTACTTC. Its protein is CAPGRAGGDCEQYF.